Described below is a single TCR beta chain sequence and its context. This CDR3 is built from 17 residues. Looked up from germline, CDR1 is SGDLS and CDR2 is YYNGEE. The V end was cut by 4 bases, the J end by 0 bases, with 17 bases between. This specimen belongs to a study of control samples from healthy donors and cancer patients. TCRdb's copy holds only in-frame clones and misses some; the assay was immunoSEQ multiplex PCR. The repertoire consists of some 410,000 clones, with roughly 90% occurring once and the leading ten covering 5% to 8%. This rearrangement joins TRBV9 to TRBJ1-3, with TRBD1 as a possible D gene (5 bases). This receptor was obtained from a man in his forties with head and neck cancer. Sequencing was done on a sample of PBMCs. The CDR3 DNA is TGTGCCAGCAGCTCTTACTGGGACTCCAACTCTGGAAACACCATATATTTT. Protein product: CASSSYWDSNSGNTIYF.